This TCR beta chain was recovered during a study of blood T cells in healthy people across ages. Overall study: For every two T cells, template switching captured about one barcoded beta molecule.

This clonotype has only a few counts. PCR was performed a second time for about 7 to 11 cycles using a sample-barcoded 5' primer and a J-beta primer mix. TCRdb independently ran MiXCR on the 5' RACE reads; one entry per CDR3 protein. The data contain a few hundred thousand distinct CDR3 sequences, around a quarter of them seen just once; the ten biggest clones take up over 3.5%. The V gene lost 3 bases and the J gene lost 5 bases, with 19 bases spanning the gap. There are 16 residues in the CDR3. The V gene's germline CDR1 is ENHRY and CDR2 SYGVKD. These data are also associated with another study on T cells of mothers and their children. As that study records: All donors were healthy and Caucasian; they were a few mothers and their six children.

The sequence was obtained from a boy younger than 10 in good health. The chain uses TRBV10-3 and TRBJ1-2, with D maybe TRBD1 (5 bases). Input material: blood. The CDR3: CAISEKNRIGTYGYTF. The CDR3 coding sequence is TGTGCCATCAGTGAAAAAAACAGGATAGGGACTTATGGCTACACCTTC.